These T cell receptor beta chains were read from a single sample in a study of T cell changes during pregnancy in multiple sclerosis. Only in-frame clones appear in the TCRdb table, and some are missing; sequencing was by immunoSEQ multiplex PCR. This sample has about 49,000 clones, with almost 90% found just once. This specimen was peripheral blood, taken after pregnancy. The receptor source for this set is a female donor in good health, enrolled as a control in a pregnancy study. Each CDR3 is given with its conserved first and last residue. The D gene is left open where the match is weak. Expanded clones are given a class, and other clones once, few, many or no size at all.

.,TRBJ2-3,.,TRBV5-1,CASSLAATDAPGDTQYF,TGCGCCAGCAGCTTGGCCGCGACAGACGCACCGGGAGATACGCAGTATTTT
TRBD1,TRBJ2-5,once,TRBV28,CASSPTGMETQYF,TGTGCCAGCAGTCCGACAGGGATGGAGACCCAGTACTTC
TRBD1,TRBJ1-2,.,TRBV5-6,CASSMDRVGYTF,TGTGCCAGCAGCATGGACAGGGTCGGCTACACCTTC
.,TRBJ1-1,.,TRBV7-9,CASSSGTERNTEAFF,TGTGCCAGCAGCTCAGGTACAGAGAGGAACACTGAAGCTTTCTTT
TRBD2,TRBJ2-3,.,TRBV4-2,CASSQGGGGDTQYF,TGTGCCAGCAGCCAGGGGGGGGGAGGAGATACGCAGTATTTT
.,TRBJ2-1,once,TRBV27,CASRKAGTLYNEQFF,TGTGCCAGCAGAAAAGCCGGGACACTTTACAATGAGCAGTTCTTC
TRBD1,TRBJ1-4,.,TRBV29-1,CSVAIRGNEKLFF,TGCAGCGTTGCGATCAGGGGGAATGAAAAACTGTTTTTT
.,TRBJ1-5,.,TRBV6-1,CASSEAGGNQPQHF,TGTGCCAGCAGTGAAGCAGGGGGCAATCAGCCCCAGCATTTT
.,TRBJ1-4,.,TRBV30,CAWGQGTNEKLFF,TGTGCCTGGGGTCAGGGAACTAATGAAAAACTGTTTTTT
TRBD1,TRBJ1-3,once,TRBV5-1,CASSPQGADGNTIYF,TGCGCCAGCAGCCCACAGGGGGCAGATGGAAACACCATATATTTT
TRBD1,TRBJ1-6,.,TRBV4-1,CASSHVLVTGNSPLHF,TGCGCCAGCAGCCATGTCTTGGTGACAGGGAATTCACCCCTCCACTTT
.,TRBJ2-7,few,TRBV19,CASTRGGAYEQYF,TGTGCCAGTACTCGAGGCGGAGCCTACGAGCAGTACTTC
.,TRBJ2-7,.,TRBV12-5,CASGFWTPSYEQYF,TGTGCTAGTGGTTTCTGGACACCTTCATACGAGCAGTACTTC
.,TRBJ1-2,.,TRBV7-3,CASSLSGYGYTF,TGTGCCAGCAGCTTATCGGGCTATGGCTACACCTTC
.,TRBJ1-1,.,TRBV4-3,CASSQDQEDDEAFF,TGCGCCAGCAGCCAAGATCAGGAGGATGATGAAGCTTTCTTT
.,TRBJ2-5,.,TRBV27,CASRPPQETQYF,TGTGCCAGCCGTCCCCCCCAAGAGACCCAGTACTTC
TRBD1,TRBJ2-1,.,TRBV5-6,CASSADRANNEQFF,TGTGCCAGCAGCGCGGACAGGGCCAACAATGAGCAGTTCTTC
TRBD1,TRBJ2-4,.,TRBV5-1,CASSPPGQGHIQYF,TGCGCCAGCAGCCCTCCGGGACAGGGACACATTCAGTACTTC
.,TRBJ1-1,.,TRBV5-5,CASSLSQTMNTEAFF,TGTGCCAGCAGCTTGTCTCAAACAATGAACACTGAAGCTTTCTTT
TRBD1,TRBJ1-6,.,TRBV6-5,CASSSGQGVNNSPLHF,TGTGCCAGCAGTTCGGGACAGGGGGTTAATAATTCACCCCTCCACTTT
.,TRBJ1-2,.,TRBV6-1,CASSEAANPVHYGYTF,TGTGCCAGCAGTGAAGCAGCCAACCCGGTCCACTATGGCTACACCTTC
.,TRBJ1-4,.,TRBV19,CASSIVGTNEKLFF,TGTGCCAGTAGTATCGTCGGAACTAATGAAAAACTGTTTTTT
.,TRBJ1-5,.,TRBV5-6,CASSLAGGAPNQPQHF,TGTGCCAGCAGCTTGGCCGGCGGGGCGCCGAATCAGCCCCAGCATTTT
.,TRBJ2-7,.,TRBV4-1,CASSQDPLSYEQYF,TGCGCCAGCAGCCAAGATCCTCTCTCCTACGAGCAGTACTTC
.,TRBJ2-7,.,TRBV21-1,CASSLLAGDYQQYF,TGTGCCAGCAGCCTACTAGCGGGGGACTATCAGCAGTACTTC
TRBD1,TRBJ1-1,.,TRBV4-1,CASSLKPGTGRNTEAFF,TGCGCCAGCAGCCTAAAACCCGGGACAGGGAGGAACACTGAAGCTTTCTTT
.,TRBJ1-1,.,TRBV19,CASSMGTNTEAFF,TGTGCCAGTAGTATGGGCACGAACACTGAAGCTTTCTTT
.,TRBJ2-1,few,TRBV6-4,CASSGGDYNEQFF,TGTGCCAGCAGTGGGGGAGATTACAATGAGCAGTTCTTC
.,TRBJ2-7,.,TRBV14,CASSQGSAFREAYEQYF,TGTGCCAGCAGCCAAGGATCGGCGTTCCGGGAAGCCTACGAGCAGTACTTC
.,TRBJ2-3,.,TRBV28,CASSHRTVARTTDTQYF,TGTGCCAGCAGTCACAGGACAGTTGCCCGGACCACAGATACGCAGTATTTT
TRBD1,TRBJ2-1,.,TRBV4-1,CASSRGQGANEQFF,TGCGCCAGCAGCCGCGGACAGGGGGCAAATGAGCAGTTCTTC
TRBD2,TRBJ2-4,.,TRBV7-2,CASSLRTSHNIQYF,TGTGCCAGCAGCTTAAGGACTAGCCACAACATTCAGTACTTC
.,TRBJ1-6,.,TRBV6-5,CASKSAGDNSPLHF,TGTGCCAGCAAGTCAGCAGGGGATAATTCACCCCTCCACTTT
TRBD1,TRBJ2-7,.,TRBV6-8,CASSYPDRVDEQYF,TGTGCCAGCAGTTACCCCGACAGGGTGGACGAGCAGTACTTC
.,TRBJ1-6,.,TRBV6-5,CASSPPAGENSPLHF,TGTGCCAGCAGCCCCCCAGCAGGGGAAAATTCACCCCTCCACTTT
.,TRBJ1-2,.,TRBV6-5,CASSYSTRGGYTF,TGTGCCAGCAGTTACTCTACCAGGGGTGGCTACACCTTC
TRBD2,TRBJ2-1,.,TRBV7-9,CASSFRLAGGPGNEQFF,TGTGCCAGCAGCTTTCGACTAGCGGGGGGGCCCGGGAATGAGCAGTTCTTC
.,TRBJ2-7,.,TRBV19,CASSIDGISTYEQYF,TGTGCCAGTAGTATAGATGGCATTTCCACCTACGAGCAGTACTTC
.,TRBJ2-3,.,TRBV18,CASSEVSTDTQYF,TGTGCCAGCTCAGAGGTCAGCACAGATACGCAGTATTTT
TRBD2,TRBJ2-1,.,TRBV5-1,CASSWGLAHSSYNEQFF,TGCGCCAGCAGCTGGGGACTAGCCCACAGCTCCTACAATGAGCAGTTCTTC
.,TRBJ2-1,.,TRBV6-5,CASSYPRVGYNEQFF,TGTGCCAGCAGTTACCCCAGGGTTGGGTACAATGAGCAGTTCTTC
TRBD2,TRBJ2-5,.,TRBV4-2,CASSQDRAGGPETQYF,TGTGCCAGCAGCCAAGATAGAGCGGGGGGGCCTGAGACCCAGTACTTC
.,TRBJ2-2,.,TRBV29-1,CSVEEGTLNTGELFF,TGCAGCGTTGAAGAGGGGACTCTTAACACCGGGGAGCTGTTTTTT
TRBD2,TRBJ2-7,.,TRBV5-1,CASSLLAGAGYEQYF,TGCGCCAGCAGCTTACTAGCGGGGGCCGGCTACGAGCAGTACTTC
TRBD2,TRBJ2-5,.,TRBV14,CASSPRLAGLSGETQYF,TGTGCCAGCAGCCCCCGACTAGCGGGGCTTTCGGGGGAGACCCAGTACTTC
TRBD2,TRBJ2-1,.,TRBV15,CATSRAISGGRDEQFF,TGTGCCACCAGCAGAGCCATAAGCGGGGGGCGCGATGAGCAGTTCTTC
.,TRBJ2-1,once,TRBV4-2,CASSQAGQDYNEQFF,TGTGCCAGCAGCCAAGCTGGGCAGGACTACAATGAGCAGTTCTTC
.,TRBJ2-5,.,TRBV5-6,CASSLQGQETQYF,TGTGCCAGCAGCTTACAGGGCCAAGAGACCCAGTACTTC
.,TRBJ2-5,.,TRBV5-1,CASSPWTDEETQYF,TGCGCCAGCAGCCCATGGACAGACGAAGAGACCCAGTACTTC
TRBD2,TRBJ2-7,.,TRBV7-6,CASSAEWRSGSDYEQYF,TGTGCCAGCAGCGCGGAATGGCGTAGCGGGAGTGACTACGAGCAGTACTTC